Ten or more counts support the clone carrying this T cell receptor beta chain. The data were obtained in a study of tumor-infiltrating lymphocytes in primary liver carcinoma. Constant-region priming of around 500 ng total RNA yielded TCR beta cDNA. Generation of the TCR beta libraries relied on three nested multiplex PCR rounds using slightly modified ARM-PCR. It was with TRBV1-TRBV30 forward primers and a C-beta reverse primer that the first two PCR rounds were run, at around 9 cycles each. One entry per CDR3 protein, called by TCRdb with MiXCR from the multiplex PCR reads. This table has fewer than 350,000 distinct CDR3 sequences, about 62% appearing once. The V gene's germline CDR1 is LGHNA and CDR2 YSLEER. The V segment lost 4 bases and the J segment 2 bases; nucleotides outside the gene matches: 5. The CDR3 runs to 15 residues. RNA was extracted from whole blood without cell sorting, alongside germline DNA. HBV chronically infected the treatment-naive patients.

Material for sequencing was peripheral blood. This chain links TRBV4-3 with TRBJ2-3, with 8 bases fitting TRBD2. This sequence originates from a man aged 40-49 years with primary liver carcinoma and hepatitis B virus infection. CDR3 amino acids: CASSLSGSPTDTQYF. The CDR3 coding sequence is TGCGCCAGCAGCCTGAGCGGGAGTCCCACAGATACGCAGTATTTT.